This T cell receptor beta chain is drawn from a study of neoadjuvant anti-PD-1 for oral cavity cancer. Six replicates per PBMC sample, mostly from about 460 ng of genomic DNA. Assay: immunoSEQ multiplex PCR; the TCRdb copy retains only in-frame clones and omits some. The sample records some 71,000 clones, about 83% being singletons. This clone was recorded once. Cohort: HPV-negative, locally advanced oral cavity squamous cell carcinoma patients. Analysis of PBMCs was direct, with no culture step. The CDR3 covers 15 residues. The ends were cut back, 4 bases at V and 7 bases at J, with 16 bases in the middle. From germline, CDR1 is MGHRA and CDR2 YSYEKL.

The TCR originated in a person aged 40-85 years with oral cavity squamous cell carcinoma. The genes are TRBV4-1 and TRBJ2-2; maybe TRBD1 (6 bases). The starting material was PBMCs, obtained before nivolumab (anti-PD-1) treatment. In DNA form, the CDR3 reads TGCGCCAGCAGCCTTTTGGGGGCGGGCGGCGGGGAGCTGTTTTTT. Translated: CASSLLGAGGGELFF.